This is a list of T cell receptor beta chains from one sample in a study of T cells in Graves' hyperthyroidism and ophthalmopathy. TCRdb independently ran MiXCR on the multiplex PCR reads; one entry per CDR3 protein. Found here are around 540,000 distinct CDR3 sequences, roughly 50% of them singletons; the top ten hold about 7.8%. Sequenced: peripheral blood or thyroid tissue (not recorded which). These receptors all stem from a woman in her late teens or twenties with Graves' hyperthyroidism. CDR3s include the opening cysteine and the closing phenylalanine or tryptophan. Each record gives: J gene, clone size, D gene, V gene, CDR3 DNA, CDR3 protein. The D gene is left open where the match is weak. Rows give clone size only sometimes, using once, few, many, or a class for an expanded clone.

j_gene: TRBJ2-7; abundance: NA; d_gene: NA; v_gene: TRBV20-1; CDR3nt: TGCAGCCTGGACTTATCTCACGAGCAGTACTTC; CDR3aa: CSLDLSHEQYF
j_gene: TRBJ1-2; abundance: NA; d_gene: NA; v_gene: TRBV7-8; CDR3nt: TGTGCCAGCAGCCGGGGAGAAGGTGGCTACACCTTC; CDR3aa: CASSRGEGGYTF
j_gene: TRBJ1-5; abundance: NA; d_gene: TRBD1; v_gene: TRBV19; CDR3nt: TGTGCCAGTAGTAAAGTGGCCGGGACAGGTTACAATCAGCCCCAGCATTTT; CDR3aa: CASSKVAGTGYNQPQHF
j_gene: TRBJ1-1; abundance: NA; d_gene: NA; v_gene: TRBV7-3; CDR3nt: TGTGCCACCTGGACAGTACTCATGAACACTGAAGCTTTCTTT; CDR3aa: CATWTVLMNTEAFF
j_gene: TRBJ2-6; abundance: many; d_gene: NA; v_gene: TRBV9; CDR3nt: TGTGCCAGCAGCGGAACAGGGACCGGGGCCAACGTCCTGACTTTC; CDR3aa: CASSGTGTGANVLTF
j_gene: TRBJ2-6; abundance: NA; d_gene: NA; v_gene: TRBV7-9; CDR3nt: TGTGCCAGTATCAACGAATACTCTGGGGCCAACGTCCTGACTTTC; CDR3aa: CASINEYSGANVLTF
j_gene: TRBJ2-5; abundance: NA; d_gene: NA; v_gene: TRBV29-1; CDR3nt: TGCAGCAAATACGGGGGCCAAGAGACCCAGTACTTC; CDR3aa: CSKYGGQETQYF
j_gene: TRBJ2-5; abundance: NA; d_gene: NA; v_gene: TRBV24-1; CDR3nt: TGTGCCATCAGTGATCTCGGGGCGAGCGGAGAGACCCAGTACTTC; CDR3aa: CAISDLGASGETQYF
j_gene: TRBJ2-5; abundance: few; d_gene: NA; v_gene: TRBV20-1; CDR3nt: TGCAGTGCTAGTGAGGGGGGGACCCAGTACTTC; CDR3aa: CSASEGGTQYF
j_gene: TRBJ2-5; abundance: many; d_gene: NA; v_gene: TRBV5-1; CDR3nt: TGCGCCAGCAGCCCGGACGTCATGGGACAGACCCAGTACTTC; CDR3aa: CASSPDVMGQTQYF
j_gene: TRBJ2-5; abundance: NA; d_gene: NA; v_gene: TRBV5-6; CDR3nt: TGTGCCAGCAGACGACGAGAGGAGACCCAGTACTTC; CDR3aa: CASRRREETQYF
j_gene: TRBJ2-2; abundance: NA; d_gene: TRBD2; v_gene: TRBV20-1; CDR3nt: TGCAGTGGCCTCAGCGGGGGGAACACCGGGGAGCTGTTTTTT; CDR3aa: CSGLSGGNTGELFF
j_gene: TRBJ1-1; abundance: once; d_gene: NA; v_gene: TRBV5-1; CDR3nt: TGCGCCAGCAGCTTGGGGGGGGGCCGTCGGGCTTTCTTT; CDR3aa: CASSLGGGRRAFF
j_gene: TRBJ1-4; abundance: NA; d_gene: TRBD1; v_gene: TRBV12-3/TRBV12-4; CDR3nt: TGTGCCAGCAGCGATCCGGGACAGTCGAACACTGAAAAACTGTTTTTT; CDR3aa: CASSDPGQSNTEKLFF
j_gene: TRBJ1-5; abundance: NA; d_gene: NA; v_gene: TRBV15; CDR3nt: TGTGCCACCAGCAGAGATGGGAGGGAAGAGCAGGTTCAGCCCCAGCATTTT; CDR3aa: CATSRDGREEQVQPQHF
j_gene: TRBJ1-3; abundance: NA; d_gene: NA; v_gene: TRBV7-3; CDR3nt: TGTGCCAGCAGCAAAGGGGACTTTTACTCTGGAAACACCATATATTTT; CDR3aa: CASSKGDFYSGNTIYF
j_gene: TRBJ2-7; abundance: NA; d_gene: TRBD2; v_gene: TRBV10-3; CDR3nt: TGTGCCACCAGTGAGTCAAGACTAGCGGGAGTTTATTGGGAGCAGTACTTC; CDR3aa: CATSESRLAGVYWEQYF
j_gene: TRBJ2-2; abundance: NA; d_gene: NA; v_gene: TRBV20-1; CDR3nt: TGCAGTGCGGAACTAGCTCCGGCCGGGGAGCTGTTTTTT; CDR3aa: CSAELAPAGELFF
j_gene: TRBJ1-5; abundance: many; d_gene: NA; v_gene: TRBV25-1; CDR3nt: TGTGCCAGCAGTGAACGGCACAATCAGCCCCAGCATTTT; CDR3aa: CASSERHNQPQHF
j_gene: TRBJ1-4; abundance: NA; d_gene: TRBD1; v_gene: TRBV11-2; CDR3nt: TGTGCCAGCCAGGGACAGACCGAAAAACTGTTTTTT; CDR3aa: CASQGQTEKLFF
j_gene: TRBJ2-7; abundance: NA; d_gene: TRBD2; v_gene: TRBV19; CDR3nt: TGTGCCAGTAGTTCAGAACGGACTAGCGGAAACTACGAGCAGTACTTC; CDR3aa: CASSSERTSGNYEQYF
j_gene: TRBJ2-5; abundance: NA; d_gene: TRBD2; v_gene: TRBV2; CDR3nt: TGTGCCCGCAGAAATGGCGGGAGGGCCTTGGGGAACCAGTACTTC; CDR3aa: CARRNGGRALGNQYF
j_gene: TRBJ1-5; abundance: few; d_gene: NA; v_gene: TRBV6-4; CDR3nt: TGTGCCAGCAGGCGTAGCGGGGGTTTGAGCAATCAGCCCCAGCATTTT; CDR3aa: CASRRSGGLSNQPQHF
j_gene: TRBJ1-1; abundance: NA; d_gene: NA; v_gene: TRBV20-1; CDR3nt: TGCAGTGCTAGGGTTTTGAACTCTGAAGCTTTCTTT; CDR3aa: CSARVLNSEAFF
j_gene: TRBJ2-7; abundance: NA; d_gene: NA; v_gene: TRBV7-9; CDR3nt: TGTGCCAGCAGCCTGGTGGTGGGAGAATACTACGAGCAGTACTTC; CDR3aa: CASSLVVGEYYEQYF
j_gene: TRBJ1-5; abundance: NA; d_gene: NA; v_gene: TRBV20-1; CDR3nt: TGCAGTGCTAGCAGTCAGGGCCACAATCAGCCCCAGCATTTT; CDR3aa: CSASSQGHNQPQHF
j_gene: TRBJ2-7; abundance: many; d_gene: TRBD1; v_gene: TRBV10-3; CDR3nt: TGTGCCATCAGCGGGACAGGGAGCTCCTACGAGCAGTACTTC; CDR3aa: CAISGTGSSYEQYF
j_gene: TRBJ1-5; abundance: NA; d_gene: TRBD1; v_gene: TRBV10-3; CDR3nt: TGTGCCAGCAGTAAGTGGACAGGGACTCAGCCCCAGCATTTT; CDR3aa: CASSKWTGTQPQHF
j_gene: TRBJ1-1; abundance: many; d_gene: NA; v_gene: TRBV9; CDR3nt: TGTGCCAGCACCCCCATGAATACTGAAGCTTTCTTT; CDR3aa: CASTPMNTEAFF
j_gene: TRBJ2-2; abundance: few; d_gene: NA; v_gene: TRBV6-1; CDR3nt: TGTGCCAGCAGTGAAGCTAGCGGGAACACCGGGGAGCTGTTTTTT; CDR3aa: CASSEASGNTGELFF
j_gene: TRBJ2-2; abundance: NA; d_gene: NA; v_gene: TRBV6-2/TRBV6-3; CDR3nt: TGTGCCAGCTTTAAGCGGGCGTCGAACACCGGGGAGCTGTTTTTT; CDR3aa: CASFKRASNTGELFF
j_gene: TRBJ1-2; abundance: many; d_gene: NA; v_gene: TRBV24-1; CDR3nt: TGTGCCACCAGTGATCCCTATCCATCTAATGGCTACACCTTC; CDR3aa: CATSDPYPSNGYTF
j_gene: TRBJ1-5; abundance: NA; d_gene: NA; v_gene: TRBV20-1; CDR3nt: TGCAGTGCTTTGACCAGTGGGGGGGGCAATCAGCCCCAGCATTTT; CDR3aa: CSALTSGGGNQPQHF
j_gene: TRBJ1-1; abundance: many; d_gene: NA; v_gene: TRBV25-1; CDR3nt: TGTGCCAGCAGGATCAACAGGGATCCATGGGACACTGAAGCTTTCTTT; CDR3aa: CASRINRDPWDTEAFF
j_gene: TRBJ1-1; abundance: NA; d_gene: TRBD1; v_gene: TRBV20-1; CDR3nt: TGCAGTGCAAAGACAGGGAGGTACACTGAAGCTTTCTTT; CDR3aa: CSAKTGRYTEAFF
j_gene: TRBJ2-6; abundance: NA; d_gene: NA; v_gene: TRBV29-1; CDR3nt: TGCAGCGTTGAGGAGGGGACCGGAGGTGGGGCCAACGTCCTGACTTTC; CDR3aa: CSVEEGTGGGANVLTF
j_gene: TRBJ2-7; abundance: NA; d_gene: TRBD2; v_gene: TRBV5-1; CDR3nt: TGCGCCAGCAGCTCCGGACTAGATTCCTACGAGCAGTACTTT; CDR3aa: CASSSGLDSYEQYF
j_gene: TRBJ2-7; abundance: many; d_gene: NA; v_gene: TRBV15; CDR3nt: TGTGCCACCAGCAGCGGGCAGGCGTTCTCCTACGAGCAGTACTTC; CDR3aa: CATSSGQAFSYEQYF
j_gene: TRBJ1-1; abundance: NA; d_gene: TRBD1; v_gene: TRBV29-1; CDR3nt: TGCAGCATCGGACAGGCGAACACTGAAGCTTTCTTT; CDR3aa: CSIGQANTEAFF
j_gene: TRBJ2-5; abundance: NA; d_gene: NA; v_gene: TRBV25-1; CDR3nt: TGTGCCAGCAGTGAAGTCGGGGCCTTAGAGACCCAGTACTTC; CDR3aa: CASSEVGALETQYF
j_gene: TRBJ1-6; abundance: many; d_gene: NA; v_gene: TRBV7-8; CDR3nt: TGTGCCAGCAGTTCGGAGTATAATTCACCCCTCCACTTT; CDR3aa: CASSSEYNSPLHF
j_gene: TRBJ2-7; abundance: few; d_gene: NA; v_gene: TRBV19; CDR3nt: TGCACCACCCTGCCAGGAGTCTACGAGCAGTACTTC; CDR3aa: CTTLPGVYEQYF
j_gene: TRBJ2-5; abundance: NA; d_gene: NA; v_gene: TRBV24-1; CDR3nt: TGTGCCACCAGCGTTGTGGGGGTTGATCAGACCCAGTACTTC; CDR3aa: CATSVVGVDQTQYF
j_gene: TRBJ1-4; abundance: NA; d_gene: TRBD1; v_gene: TRBV7-3; CDR3nt: TGTGCCAGCAGCGAGCGACAGGGGACAGGTGCAAAACTGTTTTTT; CDR3aa: CASSERQGTGAKLFF
j_gene: TRBJ2-5; abundance: NA; d_gene: NA; v_gene: TRBV9; CDR3nt: TGTGCCAGCTCACCCCAGGCTGATCAAGAGACCCAGTACTTC; CDR3aa: CASSPQADQETQYF
j_gene: TRBJ2-7; abundance: NA; d_gene: NA; v_gene: TRBV19; CDR3nt: TGTGCCAGTAGTATAGCTCTGGACGCCTACGAGCAGTACTTC; CDR3aa: CASSIALDAYEQYF
j_gene: TRBJ1-4; abundance: NA; d_gene: NA; v_gene: TRBV11-2; CDR3nt: TGTGCCAGCAGCAAAGAGGGCAGCTATAATGAAAAACTGTTTTTT; CDR3aa: CASSKEGSYNEKLFF
j_gene: TRBJ1-1; abundance: few; d_gene: TRBD1; v_gene: TRBV6-6; CDR3nt: TGTGCCAGCAGTTCCTTCGGACAGGGGGACACTGAAGCTTTCTTT; CDR3aa: CASSSFGQGDTEAFF
j_gene: TRBJ1-4; abundance: many; d_gene: NA; v_gene: TRBV20-1; CDR3nt: TGCAGTGCTAGCCCGGACAGTGAAAAACTGTTTTTT; CDR3aa: CSASPDSEKLFF
j_gene: TRBJ1-6; abundance: NA; d_gene: TRBD1; v_gene: TRBV29-1; CDR3nt: TGCAGCGAGTCCCGGGACAGATTTAATTCACCCCTCCACTTT; CDR3aa: CSESRDRFNSPLHF
j_gene: TRBJ1-6; abundance: NA; d_gene: NA; v_gene: TRBV2; CDR3nt: TGTGCCAGCGGGGACGAGTACAGAGATAATTCACCCCTCCACTTT; CDR3aa: CASGDEYRDNSPLHF
j_gene: TRBJ1-4; abundance: many; d_gene: NA; v_gene: TRBV29-1; CDR3nt: TGCAGCGTTGAAGCGGGGGGGGAAAAACTGTTTTTT; CDR3aa: CSVEAGGEKLFF
j_gene: TRBJ1-1; abundance: many; d_gene: NA; v_gene: TRBV7-9; CDR3nt: TGTGCCAGCAGCTTCCCGCTGGGCCATGCTTTCTTT; CDR3aa: CASSFPLGHAFF
j_gene: TRBJ1-1; abundance: few; d_gene: NA; v_gene: TRBV24-1; CDR3nt: TGTGCCACCAAACAGGGCCGGAACACTGAAGCTTTCTTT; CDR3aa: CATKQGRNTEAFF
j_gene: TRBJ1-2; abundance: NA; d_gene: TRBD1; v_gene: TRBV7-9; CDR3nt: TGTGCCAGCAGCCAAGCTGGACAAGGGACAGCCCTTCTCGGTTACACCTTC; CDR3aa: CASSQAGQGTALLGYTF
j_gene: TRBJ2-5; abundance: NA; d_gene: NA; v_gene: TRBV2; CDR3nt: TGTGCCAGCACCGGCCGGACCCAGTACTTC; CDR3aa: CASTGRTQYF
j_gene: TRBJ2-7; abundance: many; d_gene: NA; v_gene: TRBV20-1; CDR3nt: TGCAGTGCTAGATGGGGGGCATACGAGCAGTACTTC; CDR3aa: CSARWGAYEQYF
j_gene: TRBJ1-2; abundance: NA; d_gene: TRBD1; v_gene: TRBV24-1; CDR3nt: TGTGCCACCAGCTACCCAGGGGGCGTTGACTATGGCTACACCTTC; CDR3aa: CATSYPGGVDYGYTF
j_gene: TRBJ2-5; abundance: NA; d_gene: TRBD1; v_gene: TRBV24-1; CDR3nt: TGTGCCACCAGTGATCAAGAGGGGGCCCAAGAGACCCAGTACTTC; CDR3aa: CATSDQEGAQETQYF